This T cell receptor beta chain appears in the sequencing data of a study of spatial heterogeneity in lung cancer. Study-level results: Intratumoral expanded alpha and beta TCR counts were found to track tumor mutation counts. Ubiquitous and regional expanded TCR counts mirrored ubiquitous and regional nonsynonymous mutation counts, respectively.

TCRdb called the 5' RACE reads again in MiXCR, with one record for every CDR3 protein. The sample holds 20,000 to 25,000 distinct CDR3 sequences, less than 5% seen once. Time point of the sample: sample taken at primary tumor resection. Unsorted whole RNA samples from tumor, nontumor lung or frozen PBMC were sequenced. The CDR3 length is 15 residues. Germline-derived CDR1 and CDR2 are SGHDT and YYEEEE. With 1 base removed from V and 0 bases from J, the gap between germline ends came to 8 bases. Remarks on this clonotype: Its matching antigen is unknown.

The starting material was lung tumor tissue, obtained at surgery. The chain uses TRBV5-6 and TRBJ2-1; no definite D call. This sequence was found in a male donor with early-stage non-small cell lung cancer. CDR3 sequence reads: CASSLMTSSYNEQFF. The CDR3 DNA reads as TGTGCCAGCAGCTTGATGACGAGCTCCTACAATGAGCAGTTCTTC.